Listed below are T cell receptor beta chains from one sample, sequenced in a study of cytomegalovirus exposure and HLA in healthy donors. Assay: immunoSEQ multiplex PCR; the TCRdb copy retains only in-frame clones and omits some. The table has roughly 130,000 clones, about 82% seen once. The material sequenced was PBMCs. The source is a man aged 25 to 40 in good health and CMV-seronegative. CDR3s include the opening cysteine and the closing phenylalanine or tryptophan. Fields, in order: D gene, J gene, V gene, clone size, CDR3 DNA, CDR3 protein. D genes are given only for firm matches. Size values are once, few and many counts, or a class for expanded clones, and some rows have none.

d_call: TRBD1
j_call: TRBJ1-2
v_call: TRBV5-6
clone_size: .
cdr3_nt: TGTGCCAGCAGCTTAGGGACAGGGGAAGGCTACACCTTC
cdr3_aa: CASSLGTGEGYTF

d_call: TRBD2
j_call: TRBJ2-7
v_call: TRBV19
clone_size: .
cdr3_nt: TGTGCCAGTAACGAGCGGGGGGAGCAGTACTTC
cdr3_aa: CASNERGEQYF

d_call: TRBD1
j_call: TRBJ2-7
v_call: TRBV4-3
clone_size: .
cdr3_nt: TGCGCCAGCAGCCAAGTGGGACAGGGTCAACTAGAGCAGTACTTC
cdr3_aa: CASSQVGQGQLEQYF

d_call: .
j_call: TRBJ2-5
v_call: TRBV28
clone_size: .
cdr3_nt: TGTGCCAGCAGTCAAGACAGGTACCAAGAGACCCAGTACTTC
cdr3_aa: CASSQDRYQETQYF

d_call: .
j_call: TRBJ1-1
v_call: TRBV5-1
clone_size: .
cdr3_nt: TGCGCCAGCAGCTTGATAGCGGAGAACACTGAAGCTTTCTTT
cdr3_aa: CASSLIAENTEAFF

d_call: TRBD1
j_call: TRBJ2-5
v_call: TRBV4-1
clone_size: .
cdr3_nt: TGCGCCAGCAGCCAACAACCGACAGGGGTACAAGAGACCCAGTACTTC
cdr3_aa: CASSQQPTGVQETQYF

d_call: .
j_call: TRBJ1-1
v_call: TRBV6-1
clone_size: .
cdr3_nt: TGTGCCAGCAGTGAATTTGGACAGCCGAACACTGAAGCTTTCTTT
cdr3_aa: CASSEFGQPNTEAFF

d_call: TRBD1
j_call: TRBJ2-7
v_call: TRBV19
clone_size: .
cdr3_nt: TGTGCCAGTAGTATGACAGGGGGTAGAGGCGAGCAGTACTTC
cdr3_aa: CASSMTGGRGEQYF

d_call: .
j_call: TRBJ1-5
v_call: TRBV7-2
clone_size: .
cdr3_nt: TGTGCCAGCAGCTTAGTTCCAGGAAGCAATCAGCCCCAGCATTTT
cdr3_aa: CASSLVPGSNQPQHF

d_call: TRBD1
j_call: TRBJ1-2
v_call: TRBV9
clone_size: .
cdr3_nt: TGTGCCAGCAGCGTAGACAGGACAGGGGGCCGTAACTATGGCTACACCTTC
cdr3_aa: CASSVDRTGGRNYGYTF

d_call: TRBD1
j_call: TRBJ2-2
v_call: TRBV5-1
clone_size: .
cdr3_nt: TGCGCCAGCAGCCCACAGGGGGCGAACACCGGGGAGCTGTTTTTT
cdr3_aa: CASSPQGANTGELFF

d_call: TRBD2
j_call: TRBJ2-7
v_call: TRBV6-6
clone_size: .
cdr3_nt: TGTGCCAGCAGTAAGGGAAGCGGGGGGGTGACCTACGAGCAGTACTTC
cdr3_aa: CASSKGSGGVTYEQYF

d_call: .
j_call: TRBJ1-2
v_call: TRBV4-1
clone_size: once
cdr3_nt: TGCGCCAGCAGCCAAGATATTAGGGGGAGCGACTATGGCTACACCTTC
cdr3_aa: CASSQDIRGSDYGYTF

d_call: TRBD2
j_call: TRBJ2-3
v_call: TRBV29-1
clone_size: .
cdr3_nt: TGCAGCGTTGAAGTAGGAGCGGGATACACAGATACGCAGTATTTT
cdr3_aa: CSVEVGAGYTDTQYF

d_call: TRBD2
j_call: TRBJ2-7
v_call: TRBV7-9
clone_size: .
cdr3_nt: TGTGCCAGCAGCTCCGGTGGGGGTAGCGGGACCTACGAGCAGTACTTC
cdr3_aa: CASSSGGGSGTYEQYF

d_call: .
j_call: TRBJ1-4
v_call: TRBV18
clone_size: .
cdr3_nt: TGTGCCAGCTCTCGGACAGCCGCTAATGAAAAACTGTTTTTT
cdr3_aa: CASSRTAANEKLFF

d_call: .
j_call: TRBJ1-1
v_call: TRBV29-1
clone_size: .
cdr3_nt: TGCAGCATCTGGGGGGTGGAAGACACTGAAGCTTTCTTT
cdr3_aa: CSIWGVEDTEAFF

d_call: .
j_call: TRBJ2-3
v_call: TRBV9
clone_size: .
cdr3_nt: TGTGCCAGCAGCGCGGAAGGGGGGGCGGCAGATACGCAGTATTTT
cdr3_aa: CASSAEGGAADTQYF

d_call: .
j_call: TRBJ1-2
v_call: TRBV13
clone_size: .
cdr3_nt: TGTGCCAGCAGCCCTCCGGGTGGCAGGGAATATGGCTACACCTTC
cdr3_aa: CASSPPGGREYGYTF

d_call: TRBD1
j_call: TRBJ1-1
v_call: TRBV28
clone_size: .
cdr3_nt: TGTGCCGGCAGTCACCTACAGGGGGCCCTGACCACTGAAGCTTTCTTT
cdr3_aa: CAGSHLQGALTTEAFF

d_call: .
j_call: TRBJ1-2
v_call: TRBV27
clone_size: .
cdr3_nt: TGTGCCAGCAGTGCGCGTGGGGGGGCTGGCGGCTACACCTTC
cdr3_aa: CASSARGGAGGYTF

d_call: TRBD2
j_call: TRBJ2-7
v_call: TRBV29-1
clone_size: .
cdr3_nt: TGCAGCGTTGTAAAGAGCGGGAGAGATATTGAGCAGTACTTC
cdr3_aa: CSVVKSGRDIEQYF

d_call: .
j_call: TRBJ2-1
v_call: TRBV4-3
clone_size: .
cdr3_nt: TGCGCCAGCAGCCAAGCGCTAAACAATGAGCAGTTCTTC
cdr3_aa: CASSQALNNEQFF

d_call: TRBD1
j_call: TRBJ1-2
v_call: TRBV7-2
clone_size: .
cdr3_nt: TGTGCCAGCAGCTTAAGGCAGGGGGATGGCTACACCTTC
cdr3_aa: CASSLRQGDGYTF

d_call: TRBD2
j_call: TRBJ2-5
v_call: TRBV4-3
clone_size: few
cdr3_nt: TGCGCCAGCAGCCAAACCTCGGGGGGGAGGGAGACCCAGTACTTC
cdr3_aa: CASSQTSGGRETQYF

d_call: TRBD2
j_call: TRBJ2-1
v_call: TRBV23-1
clone_size: .
cdr3_nt: TGCGCCAGCAGTCAATCACGAAAAGCGGGAGGGCCCGGCGAGCAGTTCTTC
cdr3_aa: CASSQSRKAGGPGEQFF

d_call: .
j_call: TRBJ1-4
v_call: TRBV18
clone_size: few
cdr3_nt: TGTGCCAGCTCACCATCGCGGACAACTAATGAAAAACTGTTTTTT
cdr3_aa: CASSPSRTTNEKLFF

d_call: TRBD1
j_call: TRBJ1-1
v_call: TRBV28
clone_size: once
cdr3_nt: TGTGCCAGCAGTCTCCGGACAGGGGGCGGCACTGAAGCTTTCTTT
cdr3_aa: CASSLRTGGGTEAFF

d_call: .
j_call: TRBJ2-5
v_call: TRBV5-1
clone_size: .
cdr3_nt: TGCGCCAGCAGCTTGACCCGTTCGGGGGAGACCCAGTACTTC
cdr3_aa: CASSLTRSGETQYF

d_call: TRBD1
j_call: TRBJ1-1
v_call: TRBV4-1
clone_size: few
cdr3_nt: TGCGCCAGCAGCCAGGTCAGGGACAGAACTAGAAAGAACACTGAAGCTTTCTTT
cdr3_aa: CASSQVRDRTRKNTEAFF

d_call: .
j_call: TRBJ1-1
v_call: TRBV6-6
clone_size: .
cdr3_nt: TGTGCCAGCAGTTATAAGGCGGGGCTGAACACTGAAGCTTTCTTT
cdr3_aa: CASSYKAGLNTEAFF

d_call: .
j_call: TRBJ2-1
v_call: TRBV6-6
clone_size: .
cdr3_nt: TGTGCCATCCAGGGGTATGGCGATGAGCAGTTCTTC
cdr3_aa: CAIQGYGDEQFF

d_call: .
j_call: TRBJ1-2
v_call: TRBV2
clone_size: .
cdr3_nt: TGTGCCAGCAGTGAGGGGGGGACCTATGGCTACACCTTC
cdr3_aa: CASSEGGTYGYTF

d_call: .
j_call: TRBJ2-3
v_call: TRBV4-1
clone_size: once
cdr3_nt: TGCGCCAGCAGCCGAACGGGAGTTACATCTAGCACAGATACGCAGTATTTT
cdr3_aa: CASSRTGVTSSTDTQYF

d_call: .
j_call: TRBJ1-2
v_call: TRBV25-1
clone_size: .
cdr3_nt: TGTGCCAGCAGTGAATTTTCGGGGTTCTCTGGCTACACCTTC
cdr3_aa: CASSEFSGFSGYTF

d_call: .
j_call: TRBJ2-7
v_call: TRBV28
clone_size: once
cdr3_nt: TGTGCCAGCAGTTCCAGGGTAGGAACGTACTTC
cdr3_aa: CASSSRVGTYF

d_call: TRBD2
j_call: TRBJ2-2
v_call: TRBV2
clone_size: .
cdr3_nt: TGTGCCAGCAGAGGACTAGCGGGTTACACCGGGGAGCTGTTTTTT
cdr3_aa: CASRGLAGYTGELFF

d_call: .
j_call: TRBJ2-3
v_call: TRBV4-2
clone_size: .
cdr3_nt: TGTGCCAGCAGCCAAGAGGGACTAGATACGCAGTATTTT
cdr3_aa: CASSQEGLDTQYF

d_call: TRBD2
j_call: TRBJ2-1
v_call: TRBV6-1
clone_size: .
cdr3_nt: TGTGCCACTACTATTATGGGACTAGCGCCCGGTGAGCAGTTCTTC
cdr3_aa: CATTIMGLAPGEQFF

d_call: TRBD1
j_call: TRBJ2-5
v_call: TRBV6-4
clone_size: .
cdr3_nt: TGTGCCAGCAGTGACTCAGCAGGGGGATATGAGACCCAGTACTTC
cdr3_aa: CASSDSAGGYETQYF

d_call: TRBD2
j_call: TRBJ2-5
v_call: TRBV2
clone_size: few
cdr3_nt: TGTGCCAGCAGTGTTGGACTAGCGGGAATAGAGACCCAGTACTTC
cdr3_aa: CASSVGLAGIETQYF

d_call: .
j_call: TRBJ2-7
v_call: TRBV29-1
clone_size: .
cdr3_nt: TGCAGCGTTCGTCATGTCAGGGCGTGGGGCGAGCAGTACTTC
cdr3_aa: CSVRHVRAWGEQYF

d_call: .
j_call: TRBJ2-2
v_call: TRBV6-5
clone_size: .
cdr3_nt: TGTGCCAGCAGGAGACTAGGGCGGTCTGGGGAGCTGTTTTTT
cdr3_aa: CASRRLGRSGELFF

d_call: TRBD1
j_call: TRBJ1-5
v_call: TRBV28
clone_size: .
cdr3_nt: TGTGCCAGCAGTTTAAGGGGACAGACTTATAGCAATCAGCCCCAGCATTTT
cdr3_aa: CASSLRGQTYSNQPQHF

d_call: .
j_call: TRBJ1-1
v_call: TRBV20-1
clone_size: .
cdr3_nt: TGCAGTGCTAGACTCACCGAGGGTGCTTTCTTT
cdr3_aa: CSARLTEGAFF

d_call: TRBD1
j_call: TRBJ1-5
v_call: TRBV4-1
clone_size: .
cdr3_nt: TGCGCCAGCAGCCCCCACCCGTATGGAGGACAGGGGATCAATCAGCCCCAGCATTTT
cdr3_aa: CASSPHPYGGQGINQPQHF

d_call: .
j_call: TRBJ1-5
v_call: TRBV5-6
clone_size: few
cdr3_nt: TGTGCCAGCAGCCGGGACCGGGACACAAGGTATGGCAATCAGCCCCAGCATTTT
cdr3_aa: CASSRDRDTRYGNQPQHF